This T cell receptor (beta chain) was sequenced for a study of cytomegalovirus exposure and HLA in healthy donors. Study details: Early release data held around 80 million unique TCRs from HLA-typed donors. Broader study findings: Clonal expansion, a later analysis showed, was greater in HLA-associated TCR beta chains than in equally common others. As confirmed in vitro, a few CMV-associated chains were specific for CMV antigens.

To note about this clone: Its antigen remains unknown.

The PCR made use of 60 Vbeta and 13 Jbeta primers. In the original workflow: As a later analysis found, there were 70 million to 90 million unique TCR beta chains, of which roughly 11 million were shared. The repertoire was sequenced with immunoSEQ multiplex PCR; TCRdb's copy has only in-frame clones and lacks some. The V and J calls and clone size are taken from that table; D and trimming were inferred from the DNA. Seen here are 200,000 to 250,000 clones, around 73% observed once, and the top ten hold 3.8%. CDR3 length: 17 amino acids. The ends lost 4 bases at V and 4 bases at J; junction bases unmatched: 15. Germline V gene data show CDR1 as SQVTM and CDR2 as ANQGSEA.

This chain uses TRBV29-1 with TRBJ2-2; 7 bases align to TRBD1. The TCR sequence derives from a male donor in good health and CMV-seronegative. Sequencing was done on a sample of PBMCs. CDR3 loop: CSVVYYPPDRITGELFF. As DNA, the CDR3 is TGCAGCGTTGTTTATTATCCTCCGGACAGGATCACCGGGGAGCTGTTTTTT.